One and the same sample provided the 17 T cell receptor beta chains below, sequenced in a study of tissue T cells after allogeneic stem cell transplantation. Sequenced by immunoSEQ multiplex PCR; TCRdb stores in-frame clones only, minus some. This sample has about 8,200 clones; 46% occur once, and the top ten carry 7% to 8.5%. Sample time point: mouse harvest day 7 after allogeneic transplant. Mouse grafts combined 10^7 T-cell-depleted bone marrow cells with 10^6 splenic CD5+ T cells. Sequenced: gut tissue. These receptors came from a female BALB/c mouse given C57BL/6 T cells with graft-versus-host disease after an allogeneic hematopoietic cell transplant.

This clone was seen a few times. Mouse gene names apply. The CDR3 end lies 1 residue beyond the end of the read and is filled in from the germline J gene. The chain is built from TRBV13-2 and TRBJ2-5; perhaps TRBD2 as D (6 bases). The germline V gene has CDR1 NNHNN and CDR2 SYGAGS (reference sequence). CDR3 length: 12 amino acids. Trimming cost V 3 bases and J 7 bases, with 9 bases left between them. The covered CDR3 bases are TGTGCCAGCGGTGGGGGACTAAACACCCAGTAC. This gives the protein CASGGGLNTQY. The full-length CDR3 reads as CASGGGLNTQYF.

This clone rates as medium-sized. Gene names refer to mouse genes. The read comes to an end 1 residue before the CDR3 does, leaving the germline J gene to fill in the end. The chain combines TRBV26 with TRBJ1-3; 9 bases agree with TRBD1. The V and J ends lost 2 bases and 2 bases, in that order; junction bases with no gene match: 1. The CDR3 sequence is 15 residues long. Per the germline V gene, CDR1 is KGHPV and CDR2 is FQNQEV (reference sequence). CDR3 DNA (partial): TGTGCCAGCAGTCTGAGACAGGGGGCTGGAAATACGCTCTAT. Translating it yields CASSLRQGAGNTLY. The whole CDR3 is CASSLRQGAGNTLYF. Using reference TRBV26 and TRBJ1-3 for the parts outside the CDR3, the full variable domain is NSKVIQTPRYLVKGQGQKAKMRCIPEKGHPVVFWYQQNKNNEFKFLINFQNQEVLQQIDMTEKRFSAECPSNSPCSLEIQSSEAGDSALYLCASSLRQGAGNTLYFGEGSRLIVV.

For this clone: Germline and genes: mouse. The CDR3 end is not reached by the read, which stops 1 residue before it; the germline J gene fills it in. The gene calls are TRBV19 and TRBJ2-4, with 7 bases fitting TRBD1. This CDR3 is built from 13 residues. In germline, CDR1 is FNHDT, CDR2 SITEND (reference sequence). J gave up 7 bases and V 2 bases, and 4 bases lay outside the gene matches. CDR3 DNA, as far as it was read: TGTGCCAGCAGTATGACAGGGCGAGACACCTTGTAC. Protein sequence: CASSMTGRDTLY. The whole CDR3 region reads CASSMTGRDTLYF.

This clone was seen only a few times. The gene names here belong to mouse. The CDR3 end is not reached by the read, which stops 1 residue before it; the germline J gene fills it in. The chain joins TRBV15 to TRBJ2-7; no clear D. Germline V gene data show CDR1 as SGHND and CDR2 as FRSKSL. V shed 3 bases and J shed 3 bases, with 9 bases lying between them. The CDR3 is 13 amino acids. CDR3 sequence: CASSFPGYYEQYF. The sequenced CDR3 bases are TGTGCCAGCAGTTTTCCAGGATACTATGAACAGTAC. Variable domain in full (rest from reference TRBV15 and TRBJ2-7): DAGVTQTPRHEVAEKGQTIILKCEPVSGHNDLFWYRQTKIQGLELLSYFRSKSLMEDGGAFKDRFKAEMLNSSFSTLKIQPTEPKDSAVYLCASSFPGYYEQYFGPGTRLTVL.

A remark on this clone: Mouse gene names and germline throughout. The read falls 1 residue short of the CDR3 end, and the missing part is taken from the germline J gene. V and J are TRBV3 and TRBJ1-3, with a tentative D call TRBD1 (5 bases). The CDR3 is 14 residues long. Trimming cost V 5 bases and J 0 bases, with 8 bases left between them. In germline, CDR1 is SNHLY, CDR2 FYNGKV (reference sequence). CDR3 residues: CASSRTNSGNTLYF. The sequenced part of the CDR3 DNA is TGTGCCAGCAGCCGGACAAATTCTGGAAATACGCTCTAT.

Within the sample, this clone is medium-sized. Germline and genes here are mouse. Read sequence stops 1 residue before the CDR3 end, and the germline J gene provides the missing end. The chain carries TRBV26 and TRBJ1-3; TRBD1 might be the D (5 bases). CDR3 size: 14 residues. Trimming left V 2 bases short and J 2 bases short, with 7 bases between. Germline values: CDR1 KGHPV, CDR2 FQNQEV (reference sequence). CDR3 loop: CASSLVGAGNTLYF. The covered CDR3 bases are TGTGCCAGCAGTCTGGTGGGGGCTGGAAATACGCTCTAT.

Notes on this clone: The germline and genes are mouse ones. The read finishes 1 residue shy of the CDR3 end, and the germline J gene is used to complete it. V and J are TRBV26 and TRBJ1-3; D might be TRBD1 (5 bases). This CDR3 is built from 14 residues. Germline lookup yields CDR1 KGHPV and CDR2 FQNQEV (reference sequence). Trimming removed 2 bases at V and 0 bases at J, with 5 bases between. The CDR3 here is CASSLTGSGNTLYF. CDR3 DNA (partial): TGTGCCAGCAGTCTGACAGGTTCTGGAAATACGCTCTAT.

This clone was seen more than once but under ten times. Genes here carry mouse names. The read finishes 1 residue shy of the CDR3 end, and the germline J gene is used to complete it. The chain uses TRBV16 and TRBJ2-4; the D call may be TRBD1 or TRBD2 (5 bases each). Trimming cost V 0 bases and J 5 bases, with 6 bases left between them. Germline CDR1 and CDR2: SGHSA and FRNQAP. The CDR3 consists of 13 residues. The CDR3 sequence: CASSLDGANTLYF. The sequenced CDR3 bases are TGTGCAAGCAGCTTAGATGGGGCAAACACCTTGTAC.

A remark on this clone: All gene names here are mouse names. The read is 1 residue too short to cover the CDR3 end, so that end is filled in from the germline J gene. The chain joins TRBV26 to TRBJ1-3; 8 bases line up with TRBD1. Germline CDR1 reads KGHPV; CDR2 reads FQNQEV (reference sequence). The CDR3 contains 14 residues. Trimming cost V 4 bases and J 3 bases; bases outside gene matches: 2. The CDR3 sequence: CASSPTGDGNTLYF. The sequenced part of the CDR3 DNA is TGTGCCAGCAGTCCGACAGGGGATGGAAATACGCTCTAT.

Points on this clone: Here the gene names and germline are mouse. With the read ending 1 residue before the CDR3 end, the germline J gene is used to fill in that end. Additional DNA sequences in this sample encode the identical CDR3. V gene TRBV26 combines with J gene TRBJ2-2; D is possibly TRBD1 or TRBD2 (5 bases each). The V gene lost 3 bases and the J gene lost 2 bases, with 7 bases spanning the gap. Germline lookup yields CDR1 KGHPV and CDR2 FQNQEV (reference sequence). CDR3 length: 14 residues. CDR3 bases read: TGTGCCAGCAGTCTTGGGGCGAACACCGGGCAGCTCTAC. Encoded protein: CASSLGANTGQLY. The entire CDR3 protein is CASSLGANTGQLYF.

Note on this clone: Genes and germline come from the mouse. Read sequence stops 1 residue before the CDR3 end, and the germline J gene provides the missing end. This chain links TRBV26 with TRBJ2-1, with 8 bases identical to TRBD2. J lost 1 base, V lost 3 bases, and 2 bases had no gene match. Germline CDR1 and CDR2: KGHPV and FQNQEV (reference sequence). This CDR3 contains 15 residues. The sequenced CDR3 bases are TGTGCCAGCAGTCTCTGGGGGGTGAACTATGCTGAGCAGTTC. It yields the protein CASSLWGVNYAEQF. The CDR3 reads in full as CASSLWGVNYAEQFF.

With regard to this clone: The genes and germline here are from mouse. The read gets to within 1 residue of the CDR3 end, and the germline J gene fills in the rest. The rearrangement joins TRBV12-2 to TRBJ2-4, with D perhaps being TRBD1 or TRBD2 (5 bases each). The CDR3 is 14 residues long. Per germline, CDR1 SGHLS and CDR2 HYDKME. Trimming took 2 bases from V and 3 from J, leaving 11 bases between them. The CDR3 region is CASSPGDRQNTLYF. Incomplete CDR3 DNA: TGTGCCAGCTCTCCCGGGGACCGGCAAAACACCTTGTAC.

In regard to this clone: Gene names denote mouse genes. The read falls 1 residue short of the CDR3 end, and the missing part is taken from the germline J gene. J is TRBJ1-6 and V is TRBV26; no clear D. TRBJ1-6 carries the ORF label, with uncertain function. From germline, CDR1 is KGHPV and CDR2 FQNQEV (reference sequence). The CDR3 covers 13 residues. V lost 3 bases, J lost 9 bases, and 9 bases lay in between. This CDR3 reads CASSLGNSSPLYF. The part of the CDR3 DNA that was read is TGTGCCAGCAGTCTAGGAAACAGTTCGCCCCTCTAC.

In regard to this clone: Germline and genes here are mouse. Read sequence stops 1 residue before the CDR3 end, and the germline J gene provides the missing end. The chain uses TRBV26 and TRBJ2-5, with TRBD1 matching over 8 bases. The V gene end was trimmed by 4 bases and the J gene end by 6 bases; junction bases not matched to a gene: 3. The CDR3 is made up of 13 amino acids. Germline CDR1 KGHPV, CDR2 FQNQEV (reference sequence). The CDR3 DNA, read in part, is TGTGCCAGCAGTCCCAGGGGGCAGGACACCCAGTAC. It codes for CASSPRGQDTQY. The CDR3 in full is CASSPRGQDTQYF. Together with reference TRBV26 and TRBJ2-5, the CDR3 gives the full variable domain: NSKVIQTPRYLVKGQGQKAKMRCIPEKGHPVVFWYQQNKNNEFKFLINFQNQEVLQQIDMTEKRFSAECPSNSPCSLEIQSSEAGDSALYLCASSPRGQDTQYFGPGTRLLVL.

Comment on this clone: The genes are named according to mouse. The CDR3 end lies 1 residue beyond the end of the read and is filled in from the germline J gene. The chain couples TRBV16 to TRBJ1-5; possible D gene TRBD1, 6 bases. This CDR3 contains 15 residues. V was shortened by 4 bases and J by 1 base, with 11 bases between the two germline ends. Germline CDR1 SGHSA, CDR2 FRNQAP. The CDR3 DNA, read in part, is TGTGCAAGCAGCTCGCCGGGACACAACAACCAGGCTCCGCTT. This codes for CASSSPGHNNQAPL. The full-length CDR3 reads as CASSSPGHNNQAPLF.

As to this clone: Gene names refer to mouse genes. The CDR3 DNA, read in part, is TGTGCCAGCTCCCCCCGGGTGGGCCAAGACACCCAGTAC. It yields the protein CASSPRVGQDTQY. The full-length CDR3 reads as CASSPRVGQDTQYF. This sequence joins TRBV12-2 and TRBJ2-5; D is unresolved. The read finishes 1 residue shy of the CDR3 end, and the germline J gene is used to complete it. This CDR3 has 14 amino acids. V gave up 4 bases and J gave up 2 bases, with 12 bases separating them. Germline values: CDR1 SGHLS, CDR2 HYDKME.

This clone was picked up a small number of times. The gene names here belong to mouse. Sequencing ends 1 residue short of the CDR3 end; the germline J gene provides the rest. The chain carries TRBV19 and TRBJ2-7, with D possibly being TRBD1 (5 bases). This CDR3 comprises 13 residues. Germline-derived CDR1 and CDR2 are FNHDT and SITEND (reference sequence). Trimming left V 1 base short and J 3 bases short, with 8 bases between. The CDR3 sequence: CASSISDNYEQYF. The sequenced CDR3 bases are TGTGCCAGCAGTATATCGGACAACTATGAACAGTAC.